This T cell receptor beta chain was retrieved from a study of blood T cell repertoires in COVID-19 (dated by TCRdb to the early 2020s). In terms of the full investigation: The collaborator samples originated in the United States, Italy and Spain and spanned the acute and convalescent phases of COVID-19. Samples came from the ongoing ImmuneRACE study (first 160 participants) plus 1,254 subjects from 6 global collaborators. The repertoires were released in a freely available public database intended as a resource for research on the immune response to SARS-CoV-2. Subjects who had been exposed to COVID-19, were actively infected with it, or had recovered from it provided the deeply sampled blood TCRbeta repertoires that made up the dataset. The prospective study material was composed of cDNA or gDNA derived from T cells, B-cell-depleted T cells, or PBMCs. A de-identified subject ID, COVID-19 status, age in years and sex were almost always included in the sample metadata. HLA class I and class II types, where available, came from metadata supplied by the sample provider rather than from assay-based typing.

TCRbeta CDR3 regions were amplified from genomic DNA using the immunoSEQ Assay, a bias-controlled multiplex PCR. In the authors' own workflow: Within the assay, amplification of reference gene primers was used to estimate how many nucleated cells each sample contained. To quantify the absolute abundance of each unique TCRbeta CDR3 rearrangement, sequence reads were collapsed and filtered. For each sample, productive Simpson clonality was calculated as the square root of Simpson's diversity index over productive rearrangements. Imported from immuneACCESS, the table was reduced by TCRdb to in-frame sequences with V and J called. These copies leave out some clones; in studies compared against another copy, an unresolved V gene accounts for under half, and the cause of the remainder is not known. That table is the source of V, J and clone size, and D and trimming were worked out from the DNA. The sample data list about 120,000 clones, and around 85% of these were observed just once. The ten largest clones represent 15% to 20% of the sample.

Concerning this clone itself: Its antigen is still unknown. Within one base of it there is no much larger clone, and no base qualities were kept.

One collaborating source in Seattle enrolled patients during active infection and followed them longitudinally through the course of disease. The collaborating institutions used their own protocols to collect whole blood in K2EDTA tubes. For TCRbeta analysis, collaborator samples were shipped as frozen whole blood, as isolated PBMCs, or as DNA extracted from either sample type. What the authors observed across the whole study: How much clinical and demographic metadata was included differed by source and by participant, and the metadata was provided uncurated.

V lost 3 bases and J lost 2 bases; the stretch between them is 7 bases long. Sequences SGHAT (CDR1) and FQDESV (CDR2) are obtained from the germline V gene (reference sequence). The CDR3 numbers 13 residues from cysteine through phenylalanine. Of the read, only the CDR3 DNA is kept; its 39 bases are in frame from base 1. The sample taken for sequencing was peripheral blood. The rearrangement combines TRBV11-1 with TRBJ1-2, with a weak D call of TRBD1 (5 bases match). This receptor was obtained from a man aged 25 to 40 with COVID-19, enrolled during active disease. The CDR3 reads CASSLRDNYGYTF. DNA sequence: TGTGCCAGCAGCTTGCGGGACAACTATGGCTACACCTTC.